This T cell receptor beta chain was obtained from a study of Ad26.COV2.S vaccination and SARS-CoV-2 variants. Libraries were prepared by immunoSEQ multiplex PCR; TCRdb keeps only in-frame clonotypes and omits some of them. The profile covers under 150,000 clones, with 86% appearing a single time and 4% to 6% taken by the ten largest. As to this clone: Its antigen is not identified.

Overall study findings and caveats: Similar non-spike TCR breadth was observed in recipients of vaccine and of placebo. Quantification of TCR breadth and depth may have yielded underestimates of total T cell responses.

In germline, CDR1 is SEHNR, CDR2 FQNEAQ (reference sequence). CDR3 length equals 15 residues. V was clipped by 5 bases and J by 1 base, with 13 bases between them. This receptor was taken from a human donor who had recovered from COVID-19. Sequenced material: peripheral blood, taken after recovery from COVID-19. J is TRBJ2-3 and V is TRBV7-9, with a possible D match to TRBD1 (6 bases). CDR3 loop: CASSPSGVGTDTQYF. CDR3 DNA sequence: TGTGCCAGCAGCCCCTCAGGGGTCGGCACAGATACGCAGTATTTT. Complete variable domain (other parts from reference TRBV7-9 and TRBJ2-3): DTGVSQNPRHKITKRGQNVTFRCDPISEHNRLYWYRQTLGQGPEFLTYFQNEAQLEKSRLLSDRFSAERPKGSFSTLEIQRTEQGDSAMYLCASSPSGVGTDTQYFGPGTRLTVL.